This entry describes one T cell receptor (beta chain). This sample is part of a study of cytomegalovirus exposure and HLA in healthy donors. With 60 Vbeta and 13 Jbeta primers, the PCR was carried out. TCRdb's table, derived via immunoSEQ multiplex PCR, lists solely in-frame clones and lacks some. The table has over 95,000 clones, 82% seen once; the top ten hold about 2.7%. Per the germline V gene, CDR1 is SGHAT and CDR2 is FQNNGV. The CDR3 covers 16 residues. V trimming: 1 base; J trimming: 0 bases; junction bases outside the gene matches: 1. This TCR was sampled from a young woman in good health and CMV-seronegative. The chain links TRBV11-2 to TRBJ2-3; 10 nucleotides agree with TRBD2. Sequencing was carried out using PBMCs. Written as DNA, the CDR3 is TGTGCCAGCAGCTTAGCACTAGCGGGGAGCACAGATACGCAGTATTTT. As protein: CASSLALAGSTDTQYF.